Listed below are T cell receptor beta chains from one sample, sequenced in a study of regulatory T cells in long-lasting Graves disease. Each CDR3 protein is one row after TCRdb ran MiXCR on the multiplex PCR reads. The sample yields over 650,000 distinct CDR3 sequences, about 30% seen once. The specimen comprised peripheral blood mononuclear cells (PBMCs), sampled when the disease was refractory, from a patient treated with antithyroid drugs. These receptors came from a female donor with Graves disease. Each CDR3 is given with its conserved first and last residue. The order of the fields is D gene, J gene, V gene, clone size, CDR3 protein, CDR3 DNA. D genes are given only for firm matches. Clone size, where shown, is once, few, many, or a class for clones that have expanded.

-,TRBJ1-4,TRBV7-9,-,CASLSVTNEKLFF,TGTGCCAGCCTTTCCGTAACTAATGAAAAACTGTTTTTT
-,TRBJ1-2,TRBV12-3/TRBV12-4,few,CASSPPGAAANYGYTF,TGTGCCAGCAGCCCGCCTGGGGCCGCAGCTAACTATGGCTACACCTTC
TRBD1,TRBJ2-5,TRBV7-9,few,CASRGTGRETQYF,TGTGCCAGCAGAGGGACAGGGCGAGAGACCCAGTACTTC
TRBD2,TRBJ2-4,TRBV7-6,-,CASSLIAGAKNIQYF,TGTGCCAGCAGCCTCATAGCGGGAGCCAAAAACATTCAGTACTTC
TRBD1,TRBJ1-2,TRBV11-2,many,CASSLGGTGGYGYTF,TGTGCCAGCAGCTTAGGAGGGACAGGGGGGTATGGCTACACCTTC
-,TRBJ1-1,TRBV12-3/TRBV12-4,-,CASTRQISLNTEAFF,TGTGCCAGCACTCGACAAATCTCCTTGAACACTGAAGCTTTCTTT
-,TRBJ1-6,TRBV6-1,-,CASSPGAYNSPLHF,TGTGCCAGCAGTCCCGGGGCTTATAATTCACCCCTCCACTTT
TRBD1,TRBJ1-1,TRBV13,-,CASSPRDSGANTEAFF,TGTGCCAGCAGCCCGCGGGACAGTGGGGCGAACACTGAAGCTTTCTTT
-,TRBJ2-5,TRBV29-1,many,CSVEDPEGTWGPQETQYF,TGCAGCGTTGAAGATCCGGAAGGGACGTGGGGACCTCAAGAGACCCAGTACTTC
TRBD2,TRBJ2-5,TRBV30,-,CAWRGTSGRRETQYF,TGTGCCTGGAGGGGGACTAGCGGGAGAAGAGAGACCCAGTACTTC
-,TRBJ2-7,TRBV28,-,CASSFPGGVGEQYF,TGTGCCAGCAGTTTCCCCGGCGGCGTCGGCGAGCAGTACTTC
TRBD1,TRBJ2-7,TRBV20-1,many,CSASSAGGSYEQYF,TGCAGTGCTAGCTCGGCAGGGGGATCCTACGAGCAGTACTTC
-,TRBJ1-5,TRBV19,-,CASSIAQLYSNQPQHF,TGTGCCAGTAGTATCGCACAGCTCTATAGCAATCAGCCCCAGCATTTT
TRBD2,TRBJ2-7,TRBV20-1,-,CSALAGGSSYEQYF,TGCAGTGCCCTAGCGGGAGGGAGCTCCTACGAGCAGTACTTC
-,TRBJ2-5,TRBV7-9,few,CASSYGGSPTETQYF,TGTGCCAGCAGCTACGGCGGGTCCCCCACAGAGACCCAGTACTTC
-,TRBJ2-2,TRBV24-1,-,CATSDRRSTGELFF,TGTGCCACCAGTGACAGGAGGAGCACCGGGGAGCTGTTTTTT
-,TRBJ1-1,TRBV6-1,-,CASNQFEDTEAFF,TGTGCCAGCAACCAATTCGAGGACACTGAAGCTTTCTTT